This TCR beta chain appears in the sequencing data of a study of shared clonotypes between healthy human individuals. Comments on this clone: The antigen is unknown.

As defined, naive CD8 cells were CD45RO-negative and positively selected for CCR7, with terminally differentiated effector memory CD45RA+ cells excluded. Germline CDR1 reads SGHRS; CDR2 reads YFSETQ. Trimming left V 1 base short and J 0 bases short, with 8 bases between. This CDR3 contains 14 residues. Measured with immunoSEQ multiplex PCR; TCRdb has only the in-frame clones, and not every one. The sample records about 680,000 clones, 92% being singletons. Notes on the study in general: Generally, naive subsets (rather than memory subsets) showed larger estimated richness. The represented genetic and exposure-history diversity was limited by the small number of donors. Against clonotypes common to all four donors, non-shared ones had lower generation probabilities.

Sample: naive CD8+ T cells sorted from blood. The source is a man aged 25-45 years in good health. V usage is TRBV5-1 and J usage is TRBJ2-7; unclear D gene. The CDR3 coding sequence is TGCGCCAGCAGCTTGATTGACACCTCCTACGAGCAGTACTTC. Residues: CASSLIDTSYEQYF.